These T cell receptor beta chains were read from a single sample in a study of cytomegalovirus exposure and HLA in healthy donors. Some clones are missing from TCRdb's copy, which holds only in-frame ones; the method was immunoSEQ multiplex PCR. Of 180,000 or so clones in the sample, 80% to 90% are singletons; the top ten hold about a tenth. Specimen: PBMCs. These receptors all come from a man in his late teens or twenties in good health and CMV-seropositive. Both conserved end residues are part of each CDR3. D genes are given only for firm matches. The size field is filled for only some rows; it gives once, few, many or a size class.

D gene,V gene,J gene,clone size,CDR3 DNA,CDR3 protein
TRBD1,TRBV27,TRBJ1-2,.,TGTGCCAGCAGTTTATCTCCGGGACAGAGATTCTATGGCTACACCTTC,CASSLSPGQRFYGYTF
TRBD2,TRBV10-3,TRBJ2-2,.,TGTGCCAGCCGGGGGACTAGCGGGGATAAGACCGGGGAGCTGTTTTTT,CASRGTSGDKTGELFF
TRBD1,TRBV10-1,TRBJ2-1,.,TGCGCCAGCAGTGGACCCACAGGGGGCGACGGTGAGCAGTTCTTC,CASSGPTGGDGEQFF
.,TRBV5-1,TRBJ1-2,.,TGCGCCAGCAGCTTGGGGGGGGATAGTAACTATGGCTACACCTTC,CASSLGGDSNYGYTF
TRBD1,TRBV7-9,TRBJ1-6,once,TGTTCCAGCAGCTCCCACGACCTACAGGGGATGGGTTCACCCCTCCACTTT,CSSSSHDLQGMGSPLHF
TRBD2,TRBV5-5,TRBJ2-7,few,TGTGCCAGCAGCCCCGGACTAGCGGGGGTAAACTCCTACGAGCAGTACTTC,CASSPGLAGVNSYEQYF
TRBD1,TRBV7-9,TRBJ2-7,.,TGTGCCAGCAGCCCACGACAGGGCGCTCTCAACGAGCAGTACTTC,CASSPRQGALNEQYF
.,TRBV9,TRBJ2-2,.,TGTGCCAGCAGCGAGGGACACCATAACACCGGGGAGCTGTTTTTT,CASSEGHHNTGELFF
TRBD1,TRBV5-1,TRBJ2-7,.,TGCGCCAGCGCCGGGACAGACGACTACGAGCAGTACTTC,CASAGTDDYEQYF
TRBD1,TRBV7-3,TRBJ2-1,.,TGTGCCAGCAGCAAAGACAGGGGGATCGATGAGCAGTTCTTC,CASSKDRGIDEQFF
TRBD2,TRBV4-1,TRBJ2-5,.,TGCGCCAGCAGCCAAGTAGCCTTGGGCGGGGGGTGGGAGACCCAGTACTTC,CASSQVALGGGWETQYF
.,TRBV7-9,TRBJ1-3,.,TGTGCCAGCAGCTCCGAGACAGGACCTGGAAACACCATATATTTT,CASSSETGPGNTIYF
.,TRBV15,TRBJ2-3,.,TGTGCCACCGGTCAAAAATCAGTGGGGCTCTGGGATACGCAGTATTTT,CATGQKSVGLWDTQYF
.,TRBV9,TRBJ1-1,.,TGTGCCAGCAGCGCAAGAGCCGGCGGAGGGGCTGAAGCTTTCTTT,CASSARAGGGAEAFF
TRBD1,TRBV27,TRBJ1-2,.,TGTGCCAGCAGGGGGGACAGGGACTCCTATGGCTACACCTTC,CASRGDRDSYGYTF
TRBD1,TRBV27,TRBJ2-5,.,TGTGCCAGCAGACCAACCGGGACAGGGGCGAAAGAGACCCAGTACTTC,CASRPTGTGAKETQYF
TRBD1,TRBV4-3,TRBJ2-7,.,TGCGCCAGCAGCCAGATCAGCGGGACAGGGGGCATCTACGAGCAGTACTTC,CASSQISGTGGIYEQYF
TRBD2,TRBV5-8,TRBJ2-7,.,TGTGCCAGCAGCTGGGGACTAGCGGGGGGGAGCTCCTACGAGCAGTACTTC,CASSWGLAGGSSYEQYF
TRBD1,TRBV30,TRBJ2-5,.,TGTGCCGGAAACAGGGGGCGTTGGGAGACCCAGTACTTC,CAGNRGRWETQYF
.,TRBV5-8,TRBJ1-5,.,TGTGCCAGCAGCTCGAATCAGCCCCAGCATTTT,CASSSNQPQHF
TRBD2,TRBV6-5,TRBJ2-3,.,TGTGCCAGCAGTTATAGGGCTAGCGGGGCAGATACGCAGTATTTT,CASSYRASGADTQYF
.,TRBV30,TRBJ2-7,.,TGTGCCTGGAATCGGGGGGCCGGCTGGTACGAGCAGTACTTC,CAWNRGAGWYEQYF
TRBD2,TRBV7-9,TRBJ2-2,once,TGTGCCAGCAGCTTAGAGCGGGGTGAGACAGCCCACACCGGGGAGCTGTTTTTT,CASSLERGETAHTGELFF
TRBD2,TRBV7-3,TRBJ2-7,.,TGTGCCAGCAGCTTAACTAGCGGGGGCTACGAGCAGTACTTC,CASSLTSGGYEQYF
.,TRBV6-6,TRBJ2-7,once,TGTGCCAGCAGTTATTGGGACACCTCCTACGAGCAGTACTTC,CASSYWDTSYEQYF
.,TRBV10-1,TRBJ2-3,.,TGCGCCAGCAGTGGGCTCCCCCCAGATACGCAGTATTTT,CASSGLPPDTQYF